The 2 T cell receptor beta chains reported below all come from one sample, sequenced in a study of Ad26.COV2.S vaccination and SARS-CoV-2 variants. The data were produced by immunoSEQ multiplex PCR, yet TCRdb's version contains in-frame clones alone and is incomplete. Among approximately 400,000 clones listed, about 91% were seen once. The sample was peripheral blood, taken after recovery from COVID-19. The source is a human donor who had recovered from COVID-19.

The rearrangement joins TRBV11-2 to TRBJ2-7; D is possibly TRBD1 (6 bases). There are 13 residues in the CDR3. Per germline, CDR1 SGHAT and CDR2 FQNNGV. V lost 5 bases and J 6 bases, leaving 14 bases between the germline ends. Here the CDR3 reads CASSLLQGREQYF. In DNA form, the CDR3 reads TGTGCCAGCAGCCTACTACAGGGCCGCGAGCAGTACTTC.

The rearrangement joins TRBV25-1 to TRBJ1-4, with 7 bases aligning to TRBD1. The CDR3 is 17 residues long. Germline-derived CDR1 and CDR2 are MGHDK and SYGVNS. V lost 1 base to trimming and J lost 5 bases; unmatched junction nucleotides: 10. The CDR3 DNA reads as TGTGCCAGCAGTGAATTCAGGGGGGCAAGCATGAATGAAAAACTGTTTTTT. Translated: CASSEFRGASMNEKLFF.